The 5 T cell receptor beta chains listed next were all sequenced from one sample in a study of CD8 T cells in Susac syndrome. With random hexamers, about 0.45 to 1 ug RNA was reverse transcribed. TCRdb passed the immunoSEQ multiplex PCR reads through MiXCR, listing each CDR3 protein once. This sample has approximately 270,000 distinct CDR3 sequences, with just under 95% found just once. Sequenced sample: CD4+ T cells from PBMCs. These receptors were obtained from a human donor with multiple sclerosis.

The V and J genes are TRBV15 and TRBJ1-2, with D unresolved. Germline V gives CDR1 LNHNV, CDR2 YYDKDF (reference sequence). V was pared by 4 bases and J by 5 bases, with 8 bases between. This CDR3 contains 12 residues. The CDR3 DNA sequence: TGTGCCACCAGCACAGACGGGTATGGCTACACCTTC. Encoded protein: CATSTDGYGYTF.

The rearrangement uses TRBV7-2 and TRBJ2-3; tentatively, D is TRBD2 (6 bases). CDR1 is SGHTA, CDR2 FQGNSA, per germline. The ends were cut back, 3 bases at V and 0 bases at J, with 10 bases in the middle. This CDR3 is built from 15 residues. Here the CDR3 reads CASSLDGRSTDTQYF. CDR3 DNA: TGTGCCAGCAGCTTGGACGGGAGAAGCACAGATACGCAGTATTTT.

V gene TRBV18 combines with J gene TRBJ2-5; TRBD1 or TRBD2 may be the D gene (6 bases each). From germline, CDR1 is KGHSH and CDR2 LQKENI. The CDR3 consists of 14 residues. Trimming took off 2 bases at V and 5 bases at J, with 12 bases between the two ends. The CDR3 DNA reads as TGTGCCAGCTCACCAGGGGGGCCAGGGGAGACCCAGTACTTC. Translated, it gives CASSPGGPGETQYF.

The CDR3 DNA reads as TGTGCCAGCAGTCCGTTCCCGGTCGCTAATTCACCCCTCCACTTT. Translating gives CASSPFPVANSPLHF. The chain recombines TRBV27 with TRBJ1-6; D uncertain. V dropped 5 bases and J dropped 6 bases, with 14 bases sitting between them. The CDR3 is made up of 15 amino acids. Germline V gene lookup returns CDR1 MNHEY and CDR2 SMNVEV (reference sequence).

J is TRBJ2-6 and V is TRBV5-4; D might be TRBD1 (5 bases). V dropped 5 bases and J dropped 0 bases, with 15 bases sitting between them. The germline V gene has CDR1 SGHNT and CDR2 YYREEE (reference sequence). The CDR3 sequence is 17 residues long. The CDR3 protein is CASRPWSRASGANVLTF. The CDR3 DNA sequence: TGTGCCAGCAGACCCTGGTCCAGGGCCTCTGGGGCCAACGTCCTGACTTTC.